The 7 T cell receptor beta chains below all came from one sample that was sequenced in a study of blood T cells in healthy people across ages. The second PCR ran about 6 to 11 cycles with a sample-barcoded 5' primer and J-beta primers. TCRdb analysed the 5' RACE reads with MiXCR anew, one entry per CDR3 protein. In the table there are approximately 490,000 distinct CDR3 sequences, less than 25% of which are singletons. These data are also associated with another study on T cells of mothers and their children.

Sequencing input: blood. The receptors originated from a boy aged 10-17 years in good health.

The chain is built from TRBV11-1 and TRBJ1-4; tentative D call: TRBD1 (5 bases). Germline V CDR1 and CDR2: SGHAT, FQDESV (reference sequence). The CDR3 is 20 residues long. Trimming stripped 4 bases from V and 10 bases from J, with 34 bases between. Here the CDR3 DNA reads TGTGCCAGCAGCTCCACCCGGAGGGAAGGCAGGGCCCACGGAGGAACAAAACTGTTTTTT. Its translation is CASSSTRREGRAHGGTKLFF. The variable domain in full, with the rest retrieved from reference TRBV11-1 and TRBJ1-4, is EAEVAQSPRYKITEKSQAVAFWCDPISGHATLYWYRQILGQGPELLVQFQDESVVDDSQLPKDRFSAERLKGVDSTLKIQPAELGDSAMYLCASSSTRREGRAHGGTKLFFGSGTQLSVL.

This clonotype came up many times. This sequence joins TRBV7-2 and TRBJ2-6; D is possibly TRBD1 (6 bases). V was pared by 4 bases and J by 0 bases, with 16 bases between. From germline, CDR1 is SGHTA and CDR2 FQGNSA. The CDR3 runs 18 residues. The CDR3 reads CASSSEGQPYSGANVLTF. The CDR3 coding sequence is TGTGCCAGCAGCTCAGAAGGACAGCCGTACTCTGGGGCCAACGTCCTGACTTTC.

This clonotype was seen a few times. Compared with germline, one end of the junction differs, possibly owing to a read error. The rearrangement joins TRBV10-3 to TRBJ2-1; 15 positions match TRBD2. The DNA end is a closer match to TRBJ2-5, so the J assignment may be wrong. Germline loops: CDR1 ENHRY, CDR2 SYGVKD. The CDR3 consists of 18 residues. The CDR3 DNA reads as TGTGCCATCGGTGAATCCGGACTAGCGGGGGGGCCGCTTGAGACCCAGTACTTC. Amino acids: CAIGESGLAGGPLETQYF.

V is TRBV10-3 and J is TRBJ2-6, with D uncertain. The V end was cut by 0 bases, the J end by 2 bases, with 8 bases between. The CDR3 consists of 16 residues. Per germline, CDR1 ENHRY and CDR2 SYGVKD. The CDR3 DNA sequence: TGTGCCATCAGTGAGTCGGGGATGGCTGGGGCCAACGTCCTGACTTTC. Translated, it gives CAISESGMAGANVLTF.

There are a few counts of this clonotype. The chain links TRBV2 to TRBJ1-2; 8 nucleotides agree with TRBD1. There are 15 residues in the CDR3. Trimming took 4 bases from V and 4 from J; bases not matched to a gene: 8. The germline V gene encodes CDR1 SNHLY and CDR2 FYNNEI. The chain's CDR3 is CASSGSGQGRYGYTF. In DNA form, the CDR3 reads TGTGCCAGCAGTGGGTCCGGACAGGGTCGCTATGGCTACACCTTC.

This clonotype was seen a few times. The rearrangement uses TRBV7-2 and TRBJ2-5; 7 nucleotides match TRBD2. The V gene end was trimmed by 3 bases and the J gene end by 4 bases; junction bases not matched to a gene: 2. The CDR3 covers 13 residues. In germline, CDR1 is SGHTA, CDR2 FQGNSA. CDR3 in DNA: TGTGCCAGCAGCTTCTGGGGGGGAGAGACCCAGTACTTC. Its translation is CASSFWGGETQYF.

The table lists this clonotype with a few counts. V usage is TRBV9 and J usage is TRBJ2-1, with TRBD2 matching 9 bases. CDR3 size: 15 residues. V was clipped by 0 bases and J by 6 bases; unmatched bases: 4. The germline V gene encodes CDR1 SGDLS and CDR2 YYNGEE. The CDR3 coding sequence is TGTGCCAGCAGCGTAGAGGCGGGGGGGTTCAATGAGCAGTTCTTC. This encodes CASSVEAGGFNEQFF.